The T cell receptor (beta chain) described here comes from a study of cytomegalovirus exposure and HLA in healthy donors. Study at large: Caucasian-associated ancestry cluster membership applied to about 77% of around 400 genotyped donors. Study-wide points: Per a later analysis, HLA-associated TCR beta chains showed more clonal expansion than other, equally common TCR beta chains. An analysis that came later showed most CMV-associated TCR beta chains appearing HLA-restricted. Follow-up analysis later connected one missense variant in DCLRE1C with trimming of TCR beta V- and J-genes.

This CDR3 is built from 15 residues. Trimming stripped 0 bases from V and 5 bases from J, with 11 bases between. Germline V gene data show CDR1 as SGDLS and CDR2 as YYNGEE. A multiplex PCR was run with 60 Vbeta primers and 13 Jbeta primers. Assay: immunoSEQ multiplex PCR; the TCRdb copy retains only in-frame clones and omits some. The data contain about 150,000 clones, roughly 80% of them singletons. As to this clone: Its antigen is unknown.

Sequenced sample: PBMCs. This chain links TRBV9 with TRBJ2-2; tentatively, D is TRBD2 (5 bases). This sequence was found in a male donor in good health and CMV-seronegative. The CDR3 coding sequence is TGTGCCAGCAGCGTAGAGGGCAGGACTACCGGGGAGCTGTTTTTT. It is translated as CASSVEGRTTGELFF.